This record concerns one T cell receptor beta chain sequence. Its specificity is unknown. TCRdb re-called the reads with MiXCR, one entry per CDR3 protein. The table includes about 140,000 distinct CDR3 sequences, roughly 32% detected once. The sample comes from a study of T cell repertoires in cytomegalovirus infection. On the study more broadly: The authors relied on CMV epitopes, both recently identified HLA-C-restricted and well-studied HLA-B-restricted. Evidence of both CMV infection and a matching HLA type came from public TCR beta signatures. Study outcomes and limitations: Summed frequency of public TCR beta families distinguished CMV carriers with the relevant HLA. Within the response measured ex vivo, HLA-C-restricted CMV-specific TCR beta clonotypes were dominant.

The V gene lost 4 bases and the J gene lost 4 bases, with 7 bases spanning the gap. This CDR3 is 12 amino acids long. The chain has TRBV12-3 or TRBV12-4 and TRBJ2-5; D gene unclear. The receptor was isolated from a human donor in good health (CMV status not recorded). Some clones in this sample may be carry-over from other donors' samples. This specimen was CD8+ T cells from cultured PBMCs, taken from culture after CMV antigen stimulation. The CDR3, as DNA: TGTGCCAGCAGTTACGGTCGAGAGACCCAGTACTTC. Residues: CASSYGRETQYF.